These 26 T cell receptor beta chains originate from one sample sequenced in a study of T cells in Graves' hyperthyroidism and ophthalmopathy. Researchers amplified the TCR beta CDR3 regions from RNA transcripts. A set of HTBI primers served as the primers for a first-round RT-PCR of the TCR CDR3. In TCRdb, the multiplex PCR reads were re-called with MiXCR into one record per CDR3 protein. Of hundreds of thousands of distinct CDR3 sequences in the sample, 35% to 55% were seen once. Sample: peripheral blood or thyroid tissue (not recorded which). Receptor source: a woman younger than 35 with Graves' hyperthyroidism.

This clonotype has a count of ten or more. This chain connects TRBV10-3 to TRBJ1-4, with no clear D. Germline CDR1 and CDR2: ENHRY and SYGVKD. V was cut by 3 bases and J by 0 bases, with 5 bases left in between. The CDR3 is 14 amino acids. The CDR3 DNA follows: TGTGCCATCAGTGACGGGGCAACTAATGAAAAACTGTTTTTT. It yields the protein CAISDGATNEKLFF.

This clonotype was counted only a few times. In DNA form, the CDR3 reads TGTGCCAGCAGTTACCTCGACAGTTACCAAGAGACCCAGTACTTC. It translates to CASSYLDSYQETQYF. The genes are TRBV6-6 and TRBJ2-5; TRBD1 is a possible D gene (5 bases). The CDR3 sequence is 15 residues long. V was shortened by 2 bases and J by 0 bases, with 10 bases between the two germline ends. The V gene's germline CDR1 is MNHNY and CDR2 SVGAGI (reference sequence).

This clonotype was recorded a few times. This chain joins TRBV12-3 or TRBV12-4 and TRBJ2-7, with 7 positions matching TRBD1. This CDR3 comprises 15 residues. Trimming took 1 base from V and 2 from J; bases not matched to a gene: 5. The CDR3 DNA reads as TGTGCCAGCAGTTTAGGGCGACAGGGCACCTACGAGCAGTACTTC. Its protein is CASSLGRQGTYEQYF.

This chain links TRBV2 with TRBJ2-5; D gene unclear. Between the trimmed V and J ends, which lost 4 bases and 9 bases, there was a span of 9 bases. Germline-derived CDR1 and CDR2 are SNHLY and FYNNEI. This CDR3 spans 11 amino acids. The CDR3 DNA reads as TGTGCCAGCAGTGTCAATCAGCCCCAGTACTTC. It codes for CASSVNQPQYF.

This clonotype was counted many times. The CDR3 here is CASSLSGTGGYEQYF. The DNA of the CDR3 is TGTGCCAGCAGCCTTTCCGGGACAGGGGGCTACGAGCAGTACTTC. The gene calls are TRBV7-9 and TRBJ2-7, with 11 bases lining up with TRBD1. V was clipped by 5 bases and J by 3 bases; unmatched bases: 6. The CDR3 contains 15 residues. The germline V gene has CDR1 SEHNR and CDR2 FQNEAQ (reference sequence).

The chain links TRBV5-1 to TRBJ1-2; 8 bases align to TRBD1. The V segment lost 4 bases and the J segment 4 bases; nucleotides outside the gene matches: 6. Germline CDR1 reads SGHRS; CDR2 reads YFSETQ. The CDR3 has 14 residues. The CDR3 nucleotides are TGCGCCAGCAGCGCGGACAGGGCGGGCTATGGCTACACCTTC. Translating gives CASSADRAGYGYTF.

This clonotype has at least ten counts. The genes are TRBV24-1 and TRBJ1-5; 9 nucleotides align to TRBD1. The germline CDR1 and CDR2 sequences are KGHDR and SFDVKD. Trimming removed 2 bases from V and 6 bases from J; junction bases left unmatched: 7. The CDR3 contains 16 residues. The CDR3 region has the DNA TGTGCCACCAGTGATTCCGGGACAGGGTCGACTCAGCCCCAGCATTTT. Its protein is CATSDSGTGSTQPQHF.

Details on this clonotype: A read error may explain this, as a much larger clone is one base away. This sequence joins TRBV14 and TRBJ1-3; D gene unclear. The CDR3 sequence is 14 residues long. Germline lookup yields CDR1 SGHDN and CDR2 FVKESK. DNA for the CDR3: TGTGCCAGCGGCCAAGCAAACTCTGGAAACACCATATATTTT. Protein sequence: CASGQANSGNTIYF. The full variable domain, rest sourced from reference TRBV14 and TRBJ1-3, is EAGVTQFPSHSVIEKGQTVTLRCDPISGHDNLYWYRRVMGKEIKFLLHFVKESKQDESGMPNNRFLAERTGGTYSTLKVQPAELEDSGVYFCASGQANSGNTIYFGEGSWLTVV.

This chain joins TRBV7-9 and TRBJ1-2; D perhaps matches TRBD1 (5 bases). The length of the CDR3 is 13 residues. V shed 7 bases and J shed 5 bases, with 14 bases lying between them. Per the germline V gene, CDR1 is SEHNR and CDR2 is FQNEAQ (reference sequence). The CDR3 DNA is TGTGCCAGCACCTTCCCGGGGGGATATGGCTACACCTTC. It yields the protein CASTFPGGYGYTF.

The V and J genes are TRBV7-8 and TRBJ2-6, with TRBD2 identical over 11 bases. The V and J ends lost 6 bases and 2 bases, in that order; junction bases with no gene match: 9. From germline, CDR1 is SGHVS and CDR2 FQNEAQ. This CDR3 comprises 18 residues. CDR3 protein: CASRFIAGGMAGANVLTF. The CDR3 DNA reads TGTGCCAGCAGGTTCATAGCGGGAGGGATGGCTGGGGCCAACGTCCTGACTTTC.

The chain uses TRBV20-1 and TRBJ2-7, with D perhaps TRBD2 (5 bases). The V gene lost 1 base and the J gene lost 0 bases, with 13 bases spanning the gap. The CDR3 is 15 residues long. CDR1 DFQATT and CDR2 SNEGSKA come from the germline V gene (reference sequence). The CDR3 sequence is CSARVRARSSYEQYF. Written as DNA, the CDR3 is TGCAGTGCTAGAGTGAGGGCGAGGAGCTCCTACGAGCAGTACTTC.

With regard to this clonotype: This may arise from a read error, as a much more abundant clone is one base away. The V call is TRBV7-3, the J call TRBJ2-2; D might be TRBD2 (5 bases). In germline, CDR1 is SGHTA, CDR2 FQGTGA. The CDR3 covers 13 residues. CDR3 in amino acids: CASSLSSTGELSF. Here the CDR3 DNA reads TGTGCCAGCAGCTTATCCTCCACCGGGGAGCTGTCTTTT.

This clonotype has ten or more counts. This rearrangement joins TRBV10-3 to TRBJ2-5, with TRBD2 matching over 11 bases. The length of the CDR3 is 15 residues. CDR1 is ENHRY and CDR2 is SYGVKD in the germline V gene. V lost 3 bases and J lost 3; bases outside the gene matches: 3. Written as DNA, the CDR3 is TGTGCCATCAGTGATCCGGGACTAGCGGAAGAGACCCAGTACTTC. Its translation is CAISDPGLAEETQYF.

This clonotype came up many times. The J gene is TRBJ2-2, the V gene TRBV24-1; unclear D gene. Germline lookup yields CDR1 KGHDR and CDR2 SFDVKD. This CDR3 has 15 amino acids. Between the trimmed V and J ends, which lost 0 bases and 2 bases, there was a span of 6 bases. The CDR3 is CATSDLMGNTGELFF. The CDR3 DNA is TGTGCCACCAGTGATTTGATGGGAAACACCGGGGAGCTGTTTTTT.

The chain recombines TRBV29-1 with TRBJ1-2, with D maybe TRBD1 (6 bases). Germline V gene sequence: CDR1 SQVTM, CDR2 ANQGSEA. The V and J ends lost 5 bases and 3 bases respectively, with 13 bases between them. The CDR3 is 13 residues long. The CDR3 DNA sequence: TGCAGCGTTCCGCGGGACACAGACTATGGCTACACCTTC. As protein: CSVPRDTDYGYTF.

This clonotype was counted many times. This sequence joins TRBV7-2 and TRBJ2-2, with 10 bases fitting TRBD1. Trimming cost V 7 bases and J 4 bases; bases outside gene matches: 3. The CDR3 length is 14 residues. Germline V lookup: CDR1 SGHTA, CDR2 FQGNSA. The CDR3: CASTWTGGTGELFF. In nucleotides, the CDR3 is TGTGCCAGCACTTGGACAGGGGGCACCGGGGAGCTGTTTTTT.

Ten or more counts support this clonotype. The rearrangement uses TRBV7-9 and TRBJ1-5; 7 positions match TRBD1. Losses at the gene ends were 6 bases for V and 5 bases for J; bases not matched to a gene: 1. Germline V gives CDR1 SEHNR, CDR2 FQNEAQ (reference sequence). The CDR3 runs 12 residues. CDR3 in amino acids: CASSGTDQPQHF. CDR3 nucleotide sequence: TGTGCCAGCAGTGGGACAGATCAGCCCCAGCATTTT.

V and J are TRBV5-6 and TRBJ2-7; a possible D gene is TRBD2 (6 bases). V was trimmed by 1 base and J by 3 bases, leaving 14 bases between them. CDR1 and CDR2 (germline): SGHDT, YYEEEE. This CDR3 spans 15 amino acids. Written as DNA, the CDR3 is TGTGCCAGCAGCTTGTACCCCGGGGGAAGCTACGAGCAGTACTTC. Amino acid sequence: CASSLYPGGSYEQYF.

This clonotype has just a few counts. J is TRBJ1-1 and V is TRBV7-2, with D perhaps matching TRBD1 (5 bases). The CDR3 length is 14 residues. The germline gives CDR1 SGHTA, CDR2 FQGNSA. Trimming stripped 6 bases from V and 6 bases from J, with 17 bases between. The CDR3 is CASSSRGLGAEAFF. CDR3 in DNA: TGTGCCAGCAGTTCCCGCGGCCTGGGGGCTGAAGCTTTCTTT.

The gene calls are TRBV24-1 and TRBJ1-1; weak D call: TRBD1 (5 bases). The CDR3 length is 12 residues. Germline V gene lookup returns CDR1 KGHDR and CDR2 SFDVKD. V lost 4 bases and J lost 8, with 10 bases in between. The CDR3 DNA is TGTGCCACCAGTGAGATGGGGCAGGAAGCTTTCTTT. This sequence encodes CATSEMGQEAFF.

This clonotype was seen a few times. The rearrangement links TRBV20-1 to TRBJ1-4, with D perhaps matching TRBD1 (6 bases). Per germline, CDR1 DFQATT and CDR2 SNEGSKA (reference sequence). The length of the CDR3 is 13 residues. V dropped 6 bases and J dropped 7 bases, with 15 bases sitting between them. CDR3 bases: TGCAGTGCAACCGGGACAACAACTGAAAAACTGTTTTTT. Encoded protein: CSATGTTTEKLFF.

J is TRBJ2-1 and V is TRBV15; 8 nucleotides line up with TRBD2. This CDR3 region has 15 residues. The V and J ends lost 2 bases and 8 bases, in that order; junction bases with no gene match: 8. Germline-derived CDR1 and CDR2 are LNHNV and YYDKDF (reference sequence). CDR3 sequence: CATSRRLASYDEQFF. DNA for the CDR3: TGTGCCACCAGCAGAAGACTAGCGTCATACGATGAGCAGTTCTTC.

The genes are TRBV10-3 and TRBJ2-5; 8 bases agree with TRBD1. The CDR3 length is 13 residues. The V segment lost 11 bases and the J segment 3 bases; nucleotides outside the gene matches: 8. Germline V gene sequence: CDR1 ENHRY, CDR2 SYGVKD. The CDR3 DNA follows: TGTGCCGCTTCCAGGGGGCGAGAAGAGACCCAGTACTTC. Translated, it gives CAASRGREETQYF.

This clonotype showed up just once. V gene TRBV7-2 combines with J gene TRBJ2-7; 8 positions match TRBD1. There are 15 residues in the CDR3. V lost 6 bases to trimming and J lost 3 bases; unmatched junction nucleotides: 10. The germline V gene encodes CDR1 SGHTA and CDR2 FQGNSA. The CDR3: CASSSPRQGIYEQYF. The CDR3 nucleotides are TGTGCCAGCAGTTCCCCGCGACAGGGGATCTACGAGCAGTACTTC.

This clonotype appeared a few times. The DNA for the CDR3 is TGTGCCAGCAGGGCCCAGGGGGCCGGCACTGAAGCTTTCTTT. It codes for CASRAQGAGTEAFF. The V call is TRBV2, the J call TRBJ1-1; 8 nucleotides align to TRBD1. The junction had 7 bases not matched to a gene; V was cut back by 6 bases and J by 4 bases. This CDR3 has 14 amino acids. Germline assignment: CDR1 SNHLY and CDR2 FYNNEI.

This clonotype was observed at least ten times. The CDR3 nucleotides are TGCAGTGCTAACAGGGGGCTTAATTCACCCCTCCACTTT. Protein: CSANRGLNSPLHF. V usage is TRBV20-1 and J usage is TRBJ1-6, with 9 bases aligning to TRBD1. Germline lookup yields CDR1 DFQATT and CDR2 SNEGSKA (reference sequence). With 4 bases clipped from V and 6 bases from J, the junction kept 1 base outside the gene matches. CDR3 length: 13 residues.